These T cell receptor beta chains were read from a single sample in a study of CD8 T cells in Susac syndrome. TCRdb used MiXCR to reprocess the immunoSEQ multiplex PCR reads, holding one entry per CDR3 protein. The data hold over 350,000 distinct CDR3 sequences, with around 85% observed a single time. The specimen was CD8+ T cells from PBMCs. The origin of the receptors is a human donor with multiple sclerosis. Both conserved end residues are part of each CDR3. The order of the fields is V gene, clone size, D gene, J gene, CDR3 protein, CDR3 DNA. A D gene is named only where the DNA matches it firmly. Size tells how often a clone was seen (once, few, many) or the class of an expanded clone, and some rows leave it out.

>TRBV3-1|-|TRBD1|TRBJ1-1
CASSQVRQGATFF
TGTGCCAGCAGCCAGGTTAGACAGGGGGCAACTTTCTTT
>TRBV27|-|TRBD2|TRBJ2-3
CASSLPGGGVDTQYF
TGTGCCAGCAGTTTACCGGGAGGAGGTGTAGATACGCAGTATTTT
>TRBV25-1|-|-|TRBJ2-7
CASEGKYSYEQYF
TGTGCCAGCGAGGGGAAATACTCCTACGAGCAGTACTTC
>TRBV11-2|-|TRBD2|TRBJ2-2
CASSSGKSGGAFFDTGELFF
TGTGCCAGCAGCTCCGGAAAGAGCGGGGGGGCCTTCTTTGATACCGGGGAGCTGTTTTTT
>TRBV5-4|-|TRBD2|TRBJ2-7
CASSLDGASGTTYEQYF
TGTGCCAGCAGCTTGGATGGTGCTAGCGGGACAACCTACGAGCAGTACTTC
>TRBV7-9|-|TRBD1|TRBJ2-7
CASSRDSAYEQYF
TGTGCCAGCAGCCGGGACAGTGCCTACGAGCAGTACTTC
>TRBV5-1|few|TRBD1|TRBJ2-2
CASSPRTGSPGELFF
TGCGCCAGCAGCCCCCGGACAGGGTCCCCCGGGGAGCTGTTTTTT
>TRBV5-5|-|-|TRBJ2-1
CASSLEYGDNEQFF
TGTGCCAGCAGCTTGGAATATGGGGACAATGAGCAGTTCTTC
>TRBV4-1|-|-|TRBJ1-2
CASSQRSYGYTF
TGCGCCAGCAGCCAGCGAAGCTATGGCTACACCTTC
>TRBV28|once|TRBD1|TRBJ2-5
CASSLTATGGPGDQYF
TGTGCCAGCAGTTTAACGGCTACAGGGGGCCCGGGGGACCAGTACTTC
>TRBV29-1|-|-|TRBJ1-1
CSAHGDLGEAFF
TGCAGCGCCCATGGGGATCTGGGGGAAGCTTTCTTT
>TRBV3-1|-|-|TRBJ1-5
CASSQSGDSNQPQHF
TGTGCCAGCAGCCAAAGTGGGGATAGCAATCAGCCCCAGCATTTT
>TRBV6-5|-|TRBD2|TRBJ2-7
CASSYSGLASGEQYF
TGTGCCAGCAGTTACTCGGGACTAGCTTCGGGCGAGCAGTACTTC
>TRBV7-6|-|-|TRBJ2-7
CASSPDRATYEQYF
TGTGCCAGCAGCCCTGACCGGGCAACCTACGAGCAGTACTTC
>TRBV4-1|-|-|TRBJ2-1
CASSQAETELNNEQFF
TGCGCCAGCAGCCAAGCGGAGACTGAACTAAACAATGAGCAGTTCTTC
>TRBV4-1|-|-|TRBJ2-5
CASSQDRGFQETQYF
TGCGCCAGCAGCCAAGATCGGGGTTTCCAAGAGACCCAGTACTTC
>TRBV5-1|few|-|TRBJ1-2
CASSPRGNGYTF
TGCGCCAGCAGCCCACGCGGGAATGGCTACACCTTC
>TRBV12-3/TRBV12-4|-|-|TRBJ1-1
CASSPNPLRTEAFF
TGTGCCAGCAGTCCCAACCCTCTACGCACTGAAGCTTTCTTT
>TRBV4-1|-|-|TRBJ2-2
CASSPHLSGELFF
TGCGCCAGCAGCCCACATCTCTCCGGGGAGCTGTTTTTT
>TRBV10-3|-|-|TRBJ2-1
CAISGGVEDTSYNEQFF
TGTGCCATCAGTGGGGGGGTGGAGGACACCTCCTACAATGAGCAGTTCTTC
>TRBV7-2|-|TRBD1|TRBJ2-7
CASSFFRGFRYEQYF
TGTGCCAGCTCTTTCTTCAGGGGGTTCAGGTACGAGCAGTACTTC
>TRBV7-8|once|TRBD1|TRBJ1-3
CASSSYRQGGLSGNTIYF
TGTGCCAGCAGCTCCTACCGACAGGGCGGACTCTCTGGAAACACCATATATTTT
>TRBV27|-|-|TRBJ2-3
CASSLGQPTDTQYF
TGTGCCAGCAGTTTAGGACAGCCCACAGATACGCAGTATTTT
>TRBV2|-|-|TRBJ2-1
CSTLGGPYYNEQFF
TGTTCAACCCTGGGGGGGCCTTACTACAATGAGCAGTTCTTC
>TRBV10-3|-|-|TRBJ2-1
CAIHSSSYNEQFF
TGTGCCATCCACAGTAGCTCCTACAATGAGCAGTTCTTC
>TRBV9|-|-|TRBJ2-7
CASSSSGTSQEQYF
TGTGCCAGCAGCTCTTCCGGGACCAGCCAGGAGCAGTACTTC
>TRBV11-2|-|-|TRBJ2-7
CASSFTGLAVTYEQYF
TGTGCCAGCAGCTTTACTGGGTTAGCGGTTACCTACGAGCAGTACTTC
>TRBV7-9|-|TRBD1|TRBJ1-2
CASSSRQGPMKGYTF
TGTGCCAGCAGCTCAAGACAGGGCCCTATGAAGGGCTACACCTTC